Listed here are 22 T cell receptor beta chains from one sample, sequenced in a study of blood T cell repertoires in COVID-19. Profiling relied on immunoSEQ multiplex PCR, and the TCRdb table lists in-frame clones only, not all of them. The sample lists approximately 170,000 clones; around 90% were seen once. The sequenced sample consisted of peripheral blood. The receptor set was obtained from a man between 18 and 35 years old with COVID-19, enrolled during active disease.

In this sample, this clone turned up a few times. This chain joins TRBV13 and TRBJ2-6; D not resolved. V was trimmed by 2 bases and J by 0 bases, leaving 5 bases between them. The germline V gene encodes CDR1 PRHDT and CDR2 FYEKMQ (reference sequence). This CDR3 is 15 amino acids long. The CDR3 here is CASSLQYSGANVLTF. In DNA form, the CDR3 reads TGTGCCAGCAGCTTACAGTACTCTGGGGCCAACGTCCTGACTTTC.

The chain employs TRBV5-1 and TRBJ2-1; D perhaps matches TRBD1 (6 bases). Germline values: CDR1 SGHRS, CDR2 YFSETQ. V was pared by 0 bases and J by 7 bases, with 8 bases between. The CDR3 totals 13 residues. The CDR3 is CASSLAQGNEQFF. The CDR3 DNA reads TGCGCCAGCAGCTTGGCCCAGGGGAATGAGCAGTTCTTC.

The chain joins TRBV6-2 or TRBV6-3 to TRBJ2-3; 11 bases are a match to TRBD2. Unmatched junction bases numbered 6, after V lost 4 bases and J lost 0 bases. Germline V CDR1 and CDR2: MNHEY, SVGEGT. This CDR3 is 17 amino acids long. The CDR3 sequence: CASSLVPSGRSTDTQYF. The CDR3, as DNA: TGTGCCAGCAGTTTAGTCCCTAGCGGGAGGAGCACAGATACGCAGTATTTT.

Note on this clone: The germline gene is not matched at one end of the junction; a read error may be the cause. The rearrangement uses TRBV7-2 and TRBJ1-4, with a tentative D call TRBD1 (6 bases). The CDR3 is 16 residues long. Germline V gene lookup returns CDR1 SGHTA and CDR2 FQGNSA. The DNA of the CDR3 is TGTGCCAGCAGCCTAAGCGGGGGCACAACTAATGAAAAACTGCTTTTT. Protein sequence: CASSLSGGTTNEKLLF.

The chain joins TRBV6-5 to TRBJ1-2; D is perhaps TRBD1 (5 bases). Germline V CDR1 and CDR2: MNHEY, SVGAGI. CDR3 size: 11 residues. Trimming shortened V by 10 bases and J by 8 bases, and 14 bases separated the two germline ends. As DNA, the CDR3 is TGTGCCACTACCCGGGGGAACGGCTACACCTTC. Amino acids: CATTRGNGYTF.

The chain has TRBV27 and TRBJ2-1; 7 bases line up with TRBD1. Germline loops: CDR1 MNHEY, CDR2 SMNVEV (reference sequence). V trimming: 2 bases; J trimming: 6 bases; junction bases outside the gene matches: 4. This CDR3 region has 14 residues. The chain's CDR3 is CASSLVTGSNEQFF. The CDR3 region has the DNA TGTGCCAGCAGTTTAGTGACAGGGTCCAATGAGCAGTTCTTC.

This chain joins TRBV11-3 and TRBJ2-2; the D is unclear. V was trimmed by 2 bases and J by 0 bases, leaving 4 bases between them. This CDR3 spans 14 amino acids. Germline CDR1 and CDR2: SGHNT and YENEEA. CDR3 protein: CASSLLTNTGELFF. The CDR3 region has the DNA TGTGCCAGCAGCTTACTTACGAACACCGGGGAGCTGTTTTTT.

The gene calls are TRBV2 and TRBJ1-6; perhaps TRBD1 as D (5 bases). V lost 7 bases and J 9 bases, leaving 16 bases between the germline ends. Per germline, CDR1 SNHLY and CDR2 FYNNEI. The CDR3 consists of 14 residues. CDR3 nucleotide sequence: TGTGCCAGCAAGCAAGGCCCCGGGGGTTCACCCCTCCACTTT. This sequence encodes CASKQGPGGSPLHF.

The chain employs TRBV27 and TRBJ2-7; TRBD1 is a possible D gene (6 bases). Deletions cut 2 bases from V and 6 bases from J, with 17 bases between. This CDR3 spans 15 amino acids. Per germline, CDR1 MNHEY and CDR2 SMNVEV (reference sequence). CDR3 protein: CASSLTPRGGPEQYF. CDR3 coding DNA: TGTGCCAGCAGTTTAACCCCAAGAGGGGGACCCGAGCAGTACTTC.

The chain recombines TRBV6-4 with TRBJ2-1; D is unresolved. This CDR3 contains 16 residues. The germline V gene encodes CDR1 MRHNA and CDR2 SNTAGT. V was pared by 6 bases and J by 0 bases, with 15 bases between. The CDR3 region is CASSESVRHSYNEQFF. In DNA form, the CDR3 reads TGTGCCAGCAGCGAGTCCGTCAGACACTCCTACAATGAGCAGTTCTTC.

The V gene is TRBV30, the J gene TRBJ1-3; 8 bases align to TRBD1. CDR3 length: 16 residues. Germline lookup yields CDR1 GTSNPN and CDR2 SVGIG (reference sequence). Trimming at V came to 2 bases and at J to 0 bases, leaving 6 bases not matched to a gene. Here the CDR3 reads CAWSRGTGGSGNTIYF. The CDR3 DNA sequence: TGTGCCTGGAGTCGCGGGACAGGAGGCTCTGGAAACACCATATATTTT.

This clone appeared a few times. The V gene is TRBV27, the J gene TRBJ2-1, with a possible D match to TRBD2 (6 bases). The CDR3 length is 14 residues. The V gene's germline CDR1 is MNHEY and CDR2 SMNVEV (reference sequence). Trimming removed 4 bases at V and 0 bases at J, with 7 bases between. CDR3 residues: CASSSRGSYNEQFF. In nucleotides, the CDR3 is TGTGCCAGCAGTTCGCGGGGCTCCTACAATGAGCAGTTCTTC.

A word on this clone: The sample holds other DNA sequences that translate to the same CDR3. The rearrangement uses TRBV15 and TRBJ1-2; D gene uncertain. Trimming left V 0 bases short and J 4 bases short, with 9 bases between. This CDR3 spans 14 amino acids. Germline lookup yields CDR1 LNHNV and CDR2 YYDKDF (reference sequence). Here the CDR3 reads CATSRDRGGYGYTF. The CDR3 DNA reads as TGTGCCACCAGCAGAGATCGGGGTGGCTATGGCTACACCTTC. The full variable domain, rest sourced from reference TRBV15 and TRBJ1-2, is DAMVIQNPRYQVTQFGKPVTLSCSQTLNHNVMYWYQQKSSQAPKLLFHYYDKDFNNEADTPDNFQSRRPNTSFCFLDIRSPGLGDTAMYLCATSRDRGGYGYTFGSGTRLTVV.

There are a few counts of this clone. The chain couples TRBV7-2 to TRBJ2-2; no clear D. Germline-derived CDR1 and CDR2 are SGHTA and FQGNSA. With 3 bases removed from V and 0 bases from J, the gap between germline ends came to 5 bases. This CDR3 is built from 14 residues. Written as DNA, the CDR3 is TGTGCCAGCAGCTTCAGCGCGAACACCGGGGAGCTGTTTTTT. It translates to CASSFSANTGELFF.

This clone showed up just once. As DNA, the CDR3 is TGTGCCACCGGAGGGGGCGGGATTAGCTCCTACAATGAGCAGTTCTTC. It is translated as CATGGGGISSYNEQFF. The chain couples TRBV24-1 to TRBJ2-1, with TRBD1 as a possible D gene (7 bases). V was shortened by 9 bases and J by 0 bases, with 17 bases between the two germline ends. Germline V gives CDR1 KGHDR, CDR2 SFDVKD. This CDR3 region has 16 residues.

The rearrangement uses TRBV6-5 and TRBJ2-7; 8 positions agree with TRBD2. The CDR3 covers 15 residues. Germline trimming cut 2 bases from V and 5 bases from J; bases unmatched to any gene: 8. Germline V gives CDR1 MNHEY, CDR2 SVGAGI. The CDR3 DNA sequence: TGTGCCAGCAGTTACGGAGCGGGAGAGTCGAACGAGCAGTACTTC. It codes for CASSYGAGESNEQYF.

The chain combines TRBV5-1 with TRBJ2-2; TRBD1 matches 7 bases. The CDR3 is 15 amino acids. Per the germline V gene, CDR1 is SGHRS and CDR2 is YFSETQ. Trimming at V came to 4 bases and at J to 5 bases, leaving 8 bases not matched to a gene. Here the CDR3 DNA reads TGCGCCAGCAGCCTCCAGGGGGAAAGAACCGGGGAGCTGTTTTTT. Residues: CASSLQGERTGELFF.

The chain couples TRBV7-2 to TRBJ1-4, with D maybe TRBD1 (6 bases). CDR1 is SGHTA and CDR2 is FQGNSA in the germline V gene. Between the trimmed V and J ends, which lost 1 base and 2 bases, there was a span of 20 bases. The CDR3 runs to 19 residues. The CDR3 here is CASSLGYRVGRGTNEKLFF. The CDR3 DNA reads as TGTGCCAGCAGCTTAGGGTACAGGGTGGGACGAGGGACTAATGAAAAACTGTTTTTT.

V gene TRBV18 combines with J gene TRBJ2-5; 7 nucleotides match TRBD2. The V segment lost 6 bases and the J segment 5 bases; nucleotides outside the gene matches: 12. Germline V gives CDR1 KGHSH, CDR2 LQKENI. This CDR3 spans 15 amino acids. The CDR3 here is CASSPWREWGETQYF. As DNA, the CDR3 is TGTGCCAGCTCCCCGTGGCGGGAGTGGGGTGAGACCCAGTACTTC.

The CDR3 loop is CASSKEGEGLAGDHYNEQFF. The CDR3 coding sequence is TGTGCCAGCAGCAAAGAGGGGGAGGGACTAGCGGGAGATCACTACAATGAGCAGTTCTTC. The rearrangement links TRBV21-1 to TRBJ2-1; no DNA check was done on the table's D call, TRBD2. TRBV21-1 is given as a pseudogene. The CDR3 has 20 residues.

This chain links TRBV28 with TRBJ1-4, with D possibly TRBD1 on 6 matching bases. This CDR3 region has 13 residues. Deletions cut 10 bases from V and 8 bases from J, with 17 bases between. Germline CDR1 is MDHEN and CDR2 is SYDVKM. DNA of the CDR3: TGTGCCACCCTGCTACAGGGTAGGGAAAAACTGTTTTTT. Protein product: CATLLQGREKLFF.

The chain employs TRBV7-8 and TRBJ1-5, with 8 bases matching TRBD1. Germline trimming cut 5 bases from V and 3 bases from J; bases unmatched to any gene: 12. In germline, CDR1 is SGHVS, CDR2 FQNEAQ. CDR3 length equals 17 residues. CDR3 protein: CASSPQTWTGTNQPQHF. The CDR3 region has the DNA TGTGCCAGCAGCCCTCAGACTTGGACAGGGACCAATCAGCCCCAGCATTTT.